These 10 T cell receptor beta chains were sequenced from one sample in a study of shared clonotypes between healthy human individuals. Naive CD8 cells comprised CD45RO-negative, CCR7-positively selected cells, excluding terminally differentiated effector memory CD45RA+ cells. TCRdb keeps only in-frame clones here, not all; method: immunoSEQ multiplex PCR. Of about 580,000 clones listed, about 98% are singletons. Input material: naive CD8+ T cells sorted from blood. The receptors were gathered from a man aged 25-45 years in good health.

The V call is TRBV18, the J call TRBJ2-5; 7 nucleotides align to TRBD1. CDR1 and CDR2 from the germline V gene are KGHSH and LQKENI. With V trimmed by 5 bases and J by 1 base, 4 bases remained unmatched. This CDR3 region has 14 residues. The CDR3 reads CASSLQGPQETQYF. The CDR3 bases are TGTGCCAGCTCATTACAGGGGCCCCAAGAGACCCAGTACTTC.

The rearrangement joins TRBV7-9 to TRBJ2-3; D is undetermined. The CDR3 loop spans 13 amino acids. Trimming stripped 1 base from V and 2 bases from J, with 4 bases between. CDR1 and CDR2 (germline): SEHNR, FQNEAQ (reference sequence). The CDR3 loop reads CASSLDSTDTQYF. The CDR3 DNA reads TGTGCCAGCAGCTTAGACTCCACAGATACGCAGTATTTT.

The CDR3 protein is CASSPGLLSYEQYF. Here the CDR3 DNA reads TGCGCCAGCAGCCCGGGACTCCTCTCCTACGAGCAGTACTTC. This rearrangement joins TRBV10-2 to TRBJ2-7, with D perhaps matching TRBD2 (6 bases). V lost 6 bases and J 0 bases, leaving 12 bases between the germline ends. CDR1 WSHSY and CDR2 SAAADI come from the germline V gene. This CDR3 has 14 amino acids.

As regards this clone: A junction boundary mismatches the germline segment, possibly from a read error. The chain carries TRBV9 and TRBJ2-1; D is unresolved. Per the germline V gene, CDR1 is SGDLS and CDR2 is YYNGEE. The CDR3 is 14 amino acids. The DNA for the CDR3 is TGTGCCAGCAGCGTAGATGGGCTAGGCGATGAGCAATTCTTC. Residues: CASSVDGLGDEQFF.

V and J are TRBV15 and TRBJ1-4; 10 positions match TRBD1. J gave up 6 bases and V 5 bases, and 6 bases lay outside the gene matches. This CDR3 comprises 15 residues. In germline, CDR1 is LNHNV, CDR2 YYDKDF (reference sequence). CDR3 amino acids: CATSDAGTGDEKLFF. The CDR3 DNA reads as TGTGCCACCAGCGACGCCGGGACAGGGGATGAAAAACTGTTTTTT.

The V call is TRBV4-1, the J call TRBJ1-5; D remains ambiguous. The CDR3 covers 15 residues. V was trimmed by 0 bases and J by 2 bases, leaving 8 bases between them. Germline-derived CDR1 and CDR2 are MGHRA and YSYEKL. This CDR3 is CASSQERQGNQPQHF. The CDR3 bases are TGCGCCAGCAGCCAAGAACGGCAGGGCAATCAGCCCCAGCATTTT.

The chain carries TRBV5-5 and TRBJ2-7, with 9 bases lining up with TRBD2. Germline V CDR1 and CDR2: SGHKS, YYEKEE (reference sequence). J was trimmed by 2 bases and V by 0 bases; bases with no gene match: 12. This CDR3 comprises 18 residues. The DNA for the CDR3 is TGTGCCAGCAGCTTGGTAGCGGGATTAGCGGGAGCTACCTACGAGCAGTACTTC. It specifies CASSLVAGLAGATYEQYF. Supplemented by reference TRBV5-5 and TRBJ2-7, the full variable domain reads DAGVTQSPTHLIKTRGQQVTLRCSPISGHKSVSWYQQVLGQGPQFIFQYYEKEERGRGNFPDRFSARQFPNYSSELNVNALLLGDSALYLCASSLVAGLAGATYEQYFGPGTRLTVT.

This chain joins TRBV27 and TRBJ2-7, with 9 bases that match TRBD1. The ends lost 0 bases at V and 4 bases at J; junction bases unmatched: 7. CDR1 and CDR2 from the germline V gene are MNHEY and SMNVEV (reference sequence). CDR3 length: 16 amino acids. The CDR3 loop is CASSLSKTGGKYEQYF. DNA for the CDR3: TGTGCCAGCAGTTTATCGAAGACAGGGGGGAAGTACGAGCAGTACTTC.

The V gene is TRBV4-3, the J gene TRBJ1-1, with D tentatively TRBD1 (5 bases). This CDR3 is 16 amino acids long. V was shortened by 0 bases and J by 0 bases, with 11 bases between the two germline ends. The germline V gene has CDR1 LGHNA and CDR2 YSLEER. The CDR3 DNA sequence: TGCGCCAGCAGCCAAGACCTAATGGGGGTGAACACTGAAGCTTTCTTT. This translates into CASSQDLMGVNTEAFF.

CDR3 sequence: CASSLYGGRGETQYF. The CDR3 DNA follows: TGCGCCAGCAGCTTATACGGCGGAAGGGGGGAGACCCAGTACTTC. The chain recombines TRBV5-1 with TRBJ2-5; D perhaps matches TRBD1 (6 bases). Germline CDR1 SGHRS, CDR2 YFSETQ. This CDR3 has 15 residues. The V end lost 2 bases, the J end lost 5 bases, and 16 bases lay between the germline ends.